These 25 T cell receptor beta chains came from one sample sequenced in a study of blood T cells in healthy people across ages. A J-beta primer mix and a sample-barcoded 5' primer were used in a second PCR of about 6 to 12 cycles. Using its own MiXCR run on the 5' RACE reads, TCRdb lists one record per CDR3 protein. This table has 450,000 to 650,000 distinct CDR3 sequences, around 24% appearing once. In addition, the sample was reused for a study of T cells of mothers and their children.

Material: blood. These receptors were taken from a boy between 10 and 17 years old in good health.

This clonotype was seen more than once but under ten times. This chain links TRBV5-6 with TRBJ1-1; tentatively, D is TRBD1 (5 bases). Trimming left V 2 bases short and J 1 base short, with 9 bases between. CDR1 and CDR2 (germline): SGHDT, YYEEEE. The length of the CDR3 is 14 residues. CDR3 sequence (DNA): TGTGCCAGCAGCTTCCGGGGCCCGAACACTGAAGCTTTCTTT. This gives the protein CASSFRGPNTEAFF.

This chain joins TRBV7-9 and TRBJ2-3; possible D gene TRBD2, 5 bases. There are 16 residues in the CDR3. The germline CDR1 and CDR2 sequences are SEHNR and FQNEAQ (reference sequence). Trimming pared 5 bases from V and 0 bases from J, leaving 15 bases between. The CDR3: CASSPHRGPSTDTQYF. In DNA, the CDR3 is TGTGCCAGCAGCCCACACCGGGGTCCGAGCACAGATACGCAGTATTTT.

The J gene is TRBJ2-5, the V gene TRBV4-3; TRBD2 agrees at 9 bases. The end of the DNA aligns better with TRBJ2-7, so the J call may be wrong. The V gene's germline CDR1 is LGHNA and CDR2 YSLEER. This CDR3 comprises 15 residues. The chain's CDR3 is CASSPFSGGSYEQYF. The CDR3 DNA reads TGCGCCAGCAGCCCCTTTAGCGGGGGATCCTACGAGCAGTACTTC.

The CDR3 coding sequence is TGTGCCAGCAGCACCCCTAGGACTAGCGGGAGCGAGAGTGGGCGGGATGAGCAGTTCTTC. Protein sequence: CASSTPRTSGSESGRDEQFF. The chain carries TRBV11-1 and TRBJ2-5, with 13 bases fitting TRBD2. The end of the DNA fits TRBJ2-1 better, so the J call may be wrong. The CDR3 loop spans 20 amino acids. Per the germline V gene, CDR1 is SGHAT and CDR2 is FQDESV (reference sequence).

The V call is TRBV18, the J call TRBJ2-2, with 7 bases that match TRBD2. The trim removed 1 base at V and 7 bases at J, leaving 3 bases unmatched. The CDR3 consists of 14 residues. The germline V gene encodes CDR1 KGHSH and CDR2 LQKENI. The CDR3 protein is CASSPQLALGELFF. CDR3 DNA: TGTGCCAGCTCACCACAACTAGCGCTCGGGGAGCTGTTTTTT.

Note on this clonotype: Sequence at one end of the junction differs from germline and may be a read error. This chain joins TRBV9 and TRBJ2-1; D may be TRBD2 (6 bases). This CDR3 has 15 amino acids. Germline V CDR1 and CDR2: SGDLS, YYNGEE. DNA for the CDR3: TGTGCCGGCAGCGTAGGACCGGGGGCCTACAATGAGCAGTTCTTC. This gives the protein CAGSVGPGAYNEQFF. Combining the CDR3 with reference TRBV9 and TRBJ2-1 gives the whole variable domain DSGVTQTPKHLITATGQRVTLRCSPRSGDLSVYWYQQSLDQGLQFLIQYYNGEERAKGNILERFSAQQFPDLHSELNLSSLELGDSALYFCAGSVGPGAYNEQFFGPGTRLTVL.

This clonotype was seen ten or more times. The chain employs TRBV6-4 and TRBJ2-1; 12 positions agree with TRBD2. Germline V gene data show CDR1 as MRHNA and CDR2 as SNTAGT. The CDR3 is 15 amino acids. The ends lost 2 bases at V and 6 bases at J; junction bases unmatched: 2. The CDR3 DNA sequence: TGTGCCAGCAGTGACGGGACTAGCGGGCCCAATGAGCAGTTCTTC. It codes for CASSDGTSGPNEQFF.

The chain couples TRBV4-1 to TRBJ2-2; 10 bases line up with TRBD1. This CDR3 is 17 amino acids long. The J segment lost 9 bases and the V segment lost 3 bases, leaving 13 bases of the junction unmatched. Per germline, CDR1 MGHRA and CDR2 YSYEKL. This CDR3 is CASSHLLRQGAGRELFF. CDR3 coding DNA: TGCGCCAGCAGCCATTTACTTAGACAGGGGGCTGGCCGGGAGCTGTTTTTT.

This chain links TRBV6-5 with TRBJ1-2, with TRBD1 identical over 7 bases. Trimming took 4 bases from V and 8 from J; bases not matched to a gene: 7. CDR3 length: 13 residues. Germline-derived CDR1 and CDR2 are MNHEY and SVGAGI. In DNA form, the CDR3 reads TGTGCCAGCAGTTTACAGGGGCTTGTGGGCTACACCTTC. Protein sequence: CASSLQGLVGYTF.

This clonotype appeared a single time. The chain joins TRBV5-5 to TRBJ1-2; D not resolved. This CDR3 is 14 amino acids long. Germline V gene data show CDR1 as SGHKS and CDR2 as YYEKEE (reference sequence). Trimming took 0 bases from V and 5 from J, leaving 11 bases between them. The CDR3 region has the DNA TGTGCCAGCAGCTTGGCTGGGGTAACTTATGGCTACACCTTC. Amino acids: CASSLAGVTYGYTF.

This clonotype was counted only a few times. V is TRBV7-9 and J is TRBJ2-3, with 7 bases aligning to TRBD1. V was pared by 2 bases and J by 6 bases, with 14 bases of the junction left unmatched. The CDR3 has 17 residues. Germline values: CDR1 SEHNR, CDR2 FQNEAQ (reference sequence). CDR3 coding DNA: TGTGCCAGCAGCTTATTAACCCCGACAGGGCTTGGGGATACGCAGTATTTT. Translation gives CASSLLTPTGLGDTQYF.

This clonotype was detected a few times. The rearrangement uses TRBV11-2 and TRBJ2-7; 7 bases agree with TRBD2. CDR3 length: 15 residues. J was trimmed by 5 bases and V by 3 bases; bases with no gene match: 10. Germline V gene data show CDR1 as SGHAT and CDR2 as FQNNGV. The CDR3 DNA reads as TGTGCCAGCAGCTTGCGGACTAGGAACCAAAACGAGCAGTACTTC. It encodes CASSLRTRNQNEQYF.

The gene calls are TRBV28 and TRBJ1-4; D call uncertain. CDR3 length: 12 residues. Trimming took off 4 bases at V and 10 bases at J, with 10 bases between the two ends. Germline CDR1 MDHEN, CDR2 SYDVKM. In DNA, the CDR3 is TGTGCCAGCAGTTCCAACACGGGAAAACTGTTTTTT. It encodes CASSSNTGKLFF.

This clonotype was counted between two and nine times. V usage is TRBV6-5 and J usage is TRBJ2-2; the match to TRBD1 covers 8 bases. CDR3 length: 15 residues. With 6 bases clipped from V and 4 bases from J, the junction kept 7 bases outside the gene matches. Germline V gene sequence: CDR1 MNHEY, CDR2 SVGAGI. The CDR3 region is CASSPGQAGTGELFF. The CDR3 DNA sequence: TGTGCCAGCAGCCCGGGACAGGCTGGCACCGGGGAGCTGTTTTTT.

About this clonotype: One junction end disagrees with the germline gene, perhaps due to a read error. This chain joins TRBV20-1 and TRBJ1-4; 7 nucleotides line up with TRBD1. Germline CDR1 DFQATT, CDR2 SNEGSKA (reference sequence). The CDR3 spans 15 residues. The CDR3 DNA sequence: TGCAGTGCTAGATTGGGTGCAGGGGGTTATGAAAAACGGTTTTTT. Its protein product is CSARLGAGGYEKRFF.

The V call is TRBV4-2, the J call TRBJ2-2; D is perhaps TRBD1 (6 bases). The length of the CDR3 is 17 residues. Trimming left V 0 bases short and J 1 base short, with 12 bases between. Germline V lookup: CDR1 LGHNA, CDR2 YNFKEQ. The CDR3 sequence: CASSQDVGRGNTGELFF. CDR3 nucleotide sequence: TGTGCCAGCAGCCAAGATGTGGGCAGGGGGAACACCGGGGAGCTGTTTTTT.

The chain has TRBV4-1 and TRBJ1-2; D is ambiguous. Germline lookup yields CDR1 MGHRA and CDR2 YSYEKL. The CDR3 has 15 amino acids. Trimming pared 1 base from V and 0 bases from J, leaving 9 bases between. CDR3 DNA: TGCGCCAGCAGCCAAGCTGGTATAGCTAACTATGGCTACACCTTC. Its translation is CASSQAGIANYGYTF.

The CDR3 is CATSRAGTGYYEQYF. DNA of the CDR3: TGTGCCACCAGCAGGGCCGGGACAGGGTATTACGAGCAGTACTTC. The chain recombines TRBV15 with TRBJ2-1; 9 bases align to TRBD1. The J call is uncertain, as TRBJ2-7 better fits the DNA end. CDR1 and CDR2 (germline): LNHNV, YYDKDF (reference sequence). The CDR3 is 15 amino acids.

The chain couples TRBV19 to TRBJ2-5, with 9 bases identical to TRBD2. The closer fit of TRBJ2-1 to the DNA end suggests the J call may be wrong. The germline V gene encodes CDR1 LNHDA and CDR2 SQIVND (reference sequence). This CDR3 has 15 residues. CDR3 sequence reads: CASSIQAGGLNEQFF. The CDR3 nucleotides are TGTGCCAGTAGTATTCAAGCGGGGGGCCTCAATGAGCAGTTCTTC.

A note on this clonotype: Being one base from a much bigger clone, this may be a read error. The chain links TRBV5-1 to TRBJ2-5; TRBD2 matches 8 bases. The J call may be mistaken, given a closer DNA end match to TRBJ2-1. The CDR3 extends over 12 amino acids. CDR1 SGHRS and CDR2 YFSETQ come from the germline V gene. CDR3 nucleotides: TGCGCCAGCGGCCGGGAGGGGGATGAGCAGTTCTTC. This encodes CASGREGDEQFF.

This clonotype was recorded a few times. The J gene is TRBJ2-5, the V gene TRBV4-2, with D possibly matching TRBD1 (5 bases). Deletions cut 1 base from V and 3 bases from J, with 12 bases between. Per the germline V gene, CDR1 is LGHNA and CDR2 is YNFKEQ. This CDR3 contains 15 residues. DNA of the CDR3: TGTGCCAGCAGCCAAGTTTTGGGGCCGGAAGAGACCCAGTACTTC. Translation: CASSQVLGPEETQYF.

V gene TRBV3-1 combines with J gene TRBJ2-6, with 7 positions matching TRBD1. V lost 4 bases to trimming and J lost 0 bases; unmatched junction nucleotides: 9. The germline gives CDR1 LGHDT, CDR2 YNNKEL (reference sequence). CDR3 length equals 18 residues. CDR3 in DNA: TGTGCCAGCAGCCCCCAGGACAGGAGGAGCTCTGGGGCCAACGTCCTGACTTTC. This codes for CASSPQDRRSSGANVLTF.

The chain combines TRBV12-3 or TRBV12-4 with TRBJ1-2; D is ambiguous. The CDR3 contains 13 residues. Trimming cost V 6 bases and J 1 base, with 9 bases left between them. CDR3 DNA: TGTGCCAGCAGCCGCGGACTTAACTATGGCTACACCTTC. Its protein product is CASSRGLNYGYTF.

Regarding this clonotype: A read error may be the cause here, since a much bigger clone is one base away. The V and J genes are TRBV9 and TRBJ2-7, with a weak D call TRBD1 (6 bases). Germline values: CDR1 SGDLS, CDR2 YYNGEE. Between the trimmed V and J ends, which lost 0 bases and 4 bases, there was a span of 11 bases. The CDR3 extends over 14 amino acids. The CDR3 loop reads CASSVGGPGYEQYF. CDR3 DNA sequence: TGTGCCAGCAGCGTAGGGGGGCCAGGGTACGAGCAGTACTTC.

This clonotype appeared a few times. J is TRBJ2-5 and V is TRBV10-3; possibly TRBD1 for D (5 bases). Germline values: CDR1 ENHRY, CDR2 SYGVKD. V lost 0 bases and J lost 5, with 13 bases in between. CDR3 length: 15 residues. The CDR3 sequence is CAISESPVPGETQYF. CDR3 bases: TGTGCCATCAGTGAGTCCCCAGTCCCAGGGGAGACCCAGTACTTC.